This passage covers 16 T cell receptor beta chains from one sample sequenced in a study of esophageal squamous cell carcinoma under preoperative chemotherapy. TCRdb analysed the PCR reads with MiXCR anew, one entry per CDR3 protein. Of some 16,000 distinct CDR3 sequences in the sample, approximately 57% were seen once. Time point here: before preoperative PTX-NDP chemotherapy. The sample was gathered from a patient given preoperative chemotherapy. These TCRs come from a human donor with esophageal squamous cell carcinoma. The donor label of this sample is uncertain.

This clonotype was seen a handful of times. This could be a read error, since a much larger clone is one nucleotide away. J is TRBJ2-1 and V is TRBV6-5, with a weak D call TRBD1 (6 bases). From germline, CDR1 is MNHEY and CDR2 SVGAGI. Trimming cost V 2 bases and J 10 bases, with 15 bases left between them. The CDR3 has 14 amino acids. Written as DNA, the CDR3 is TGTGCCAGCAGTTACAGGACAGACCTCCACGAGCAGTTCTTC. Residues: CASSYRTDLHEQFF.

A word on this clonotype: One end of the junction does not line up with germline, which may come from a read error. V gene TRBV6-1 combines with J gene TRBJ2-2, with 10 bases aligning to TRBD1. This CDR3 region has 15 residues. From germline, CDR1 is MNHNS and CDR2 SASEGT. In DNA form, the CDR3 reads TGTGCCAGGAGAACCGGACAGGGGGGCACCGGGGAGCTGTATTTT. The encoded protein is CARRTGQGGTGELYF.

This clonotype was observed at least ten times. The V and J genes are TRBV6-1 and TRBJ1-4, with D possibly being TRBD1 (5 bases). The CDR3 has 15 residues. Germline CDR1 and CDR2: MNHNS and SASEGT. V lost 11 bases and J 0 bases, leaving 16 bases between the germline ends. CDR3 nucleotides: TGTGCCGGTAGACAGACTCTAGCAACTAATGAAAAACTGTTTTTT. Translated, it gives CAGRQTLATNEKLFF.

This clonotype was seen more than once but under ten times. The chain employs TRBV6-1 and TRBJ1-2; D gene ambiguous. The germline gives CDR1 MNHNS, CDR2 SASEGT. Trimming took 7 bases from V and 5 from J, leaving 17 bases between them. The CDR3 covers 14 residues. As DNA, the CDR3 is TGTGCCAGCACCACCCTGGCGCAGTTATATGGCTACACCTTC. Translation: CASTTLAQLYGYTF.

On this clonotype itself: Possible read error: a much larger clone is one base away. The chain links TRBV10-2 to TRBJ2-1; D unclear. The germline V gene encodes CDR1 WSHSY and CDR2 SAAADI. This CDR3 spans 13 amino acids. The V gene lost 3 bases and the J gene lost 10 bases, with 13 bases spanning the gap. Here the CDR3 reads CASSDTSINEQFF. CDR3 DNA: TGCGCCAGCAGTGATACCTCAATAAACGAGCAGTTCTTC.

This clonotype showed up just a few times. In DNA, the CDR3 is TGTGCCAGCAGCAGGACGGGGTCAGAGACCCAGTTCTTC. It encodes CASSRTGSETQFF. The genes are TRBV7-9 and TRBJ2-1; tentatively, D is TRBD2 (5 bases). This CDR3 contains 13 residues. Germline V gives CDR1 SEHNR, CDR2 FQNEAQ (reference sequence). The V and J ends lost 5 bases and 13 bases respectively, with 18 bases between them.

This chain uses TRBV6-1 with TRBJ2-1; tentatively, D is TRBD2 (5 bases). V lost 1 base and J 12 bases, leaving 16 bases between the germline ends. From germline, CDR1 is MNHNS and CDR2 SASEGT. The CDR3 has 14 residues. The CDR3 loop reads CASSEVGPGGWQFF. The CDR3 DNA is TGTGCCAGCAGTGAAGTAGGACCAGGAGGTTGGCAGTTCTTC.

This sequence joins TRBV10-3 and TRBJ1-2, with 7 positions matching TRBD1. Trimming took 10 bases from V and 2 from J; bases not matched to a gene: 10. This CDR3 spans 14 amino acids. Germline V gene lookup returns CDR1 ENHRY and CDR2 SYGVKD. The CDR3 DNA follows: TGTGCCACTAGTACCGGGACAGACAACTATGGCTACACCTTC. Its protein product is CATSTGTDNYGYTF.

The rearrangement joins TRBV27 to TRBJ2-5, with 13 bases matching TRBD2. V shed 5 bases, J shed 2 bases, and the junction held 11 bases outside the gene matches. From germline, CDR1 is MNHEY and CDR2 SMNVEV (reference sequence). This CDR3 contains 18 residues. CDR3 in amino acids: CASSPISLLAGGQETQYF. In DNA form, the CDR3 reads TGTGCCAGCAGTCCCATCTCCTTACTAGCGGGGGGGCAAGAGACCCAGTACTTC.

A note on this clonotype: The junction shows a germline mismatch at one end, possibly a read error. CDR3 DNA: TGTGCCAGGGGTGATGGGGGGAGGGCCAAAGAGACCCAGTATTTC. The encoded protein is CARGDGGRAKETQYF. The chain combines TRBV6-1 with TRBJ2-4; TRBD2 matches 7 bases. CDR3 size: 15 residues. CDR1 is MNHNS and CDR2 is SASEGT in the germline V gene.

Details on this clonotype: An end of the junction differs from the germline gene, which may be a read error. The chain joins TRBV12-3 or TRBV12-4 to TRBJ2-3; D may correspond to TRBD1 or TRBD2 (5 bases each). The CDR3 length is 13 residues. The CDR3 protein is CARRGENTDEQFF. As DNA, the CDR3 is TGTGCCAGGAGGGGTGAGAACACCGATGAGCAGTTTTTT.

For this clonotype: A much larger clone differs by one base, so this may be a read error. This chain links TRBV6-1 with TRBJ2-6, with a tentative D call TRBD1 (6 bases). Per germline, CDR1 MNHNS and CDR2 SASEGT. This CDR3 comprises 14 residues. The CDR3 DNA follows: TGTGCCAGCAGTAGGGGGTTTGGGGCCAACATCCTGACTTTC. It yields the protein CASSRGFGANILTF.

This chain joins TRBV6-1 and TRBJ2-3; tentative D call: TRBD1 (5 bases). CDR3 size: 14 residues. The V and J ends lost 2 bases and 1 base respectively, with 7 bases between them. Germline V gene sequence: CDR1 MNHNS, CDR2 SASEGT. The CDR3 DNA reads TGTGCCAGCAGTGAAAGGGGCCGCACAGATACGCAGTATTTT. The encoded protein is CASSERGRTDTQYF.

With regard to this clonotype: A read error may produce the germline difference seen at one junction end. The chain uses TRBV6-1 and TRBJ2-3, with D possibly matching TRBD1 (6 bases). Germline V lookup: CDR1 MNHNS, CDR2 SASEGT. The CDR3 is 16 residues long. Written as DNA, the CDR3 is TGTGCCAGCAGGGGCAACGAGGGGGACGACGCAGATACCCAGTATTTT. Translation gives CASRGNEGDDADTQYF.

CDR3 loop: CASSSAYEQYF. The CDR3 nucleotides are TGTGCCAGCAGTTCCGCCTACGAGCAGTACTTC. The genes are TRBV6-5 and TRBJ2-7, with unresolved D. Germline lookup yields CDR1 MNHEY and CDR2 SVGAGI. Trimming took off 4 bases at V and 2 bases at J, with 3 bases between the two ends. The CDR3 has 11 residues.

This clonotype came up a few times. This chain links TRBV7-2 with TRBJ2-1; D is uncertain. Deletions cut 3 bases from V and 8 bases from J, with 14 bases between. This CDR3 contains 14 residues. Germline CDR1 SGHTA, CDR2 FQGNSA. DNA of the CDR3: TGTGCCAGCAGCTTGGCGAAGGAGTCCTATGAGCAGTTCTTC. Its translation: CASSLAKESYEQFF.